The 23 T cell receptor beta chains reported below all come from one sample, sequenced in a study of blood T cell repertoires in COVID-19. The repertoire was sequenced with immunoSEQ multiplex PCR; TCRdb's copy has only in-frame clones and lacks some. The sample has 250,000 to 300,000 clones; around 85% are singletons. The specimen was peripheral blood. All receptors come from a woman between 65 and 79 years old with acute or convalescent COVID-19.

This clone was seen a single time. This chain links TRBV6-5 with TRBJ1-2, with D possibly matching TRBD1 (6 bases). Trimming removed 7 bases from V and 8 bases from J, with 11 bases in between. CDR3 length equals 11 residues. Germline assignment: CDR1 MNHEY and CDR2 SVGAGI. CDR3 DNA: TGTGCCAGCACCCGGACAGACGGCTACACCTTC. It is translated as CASTRTDGYTF.

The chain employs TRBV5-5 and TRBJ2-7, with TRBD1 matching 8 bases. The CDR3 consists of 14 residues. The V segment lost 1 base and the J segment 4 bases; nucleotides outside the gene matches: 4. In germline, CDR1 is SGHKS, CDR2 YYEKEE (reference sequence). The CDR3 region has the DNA TGTGCCAGCAGCTTGACGGACAGGGTATACGAGCAGTACTTC. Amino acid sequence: CASSLTDRVYEQYF.

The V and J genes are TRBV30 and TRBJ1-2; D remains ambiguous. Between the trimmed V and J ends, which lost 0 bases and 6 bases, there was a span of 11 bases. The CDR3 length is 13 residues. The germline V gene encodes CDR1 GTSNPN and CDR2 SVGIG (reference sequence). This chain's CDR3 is CAWSVRGSDGYTF. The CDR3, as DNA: TGTGCCTGGAGTGTACGGGGATCTGATGGCTACACCTTC.

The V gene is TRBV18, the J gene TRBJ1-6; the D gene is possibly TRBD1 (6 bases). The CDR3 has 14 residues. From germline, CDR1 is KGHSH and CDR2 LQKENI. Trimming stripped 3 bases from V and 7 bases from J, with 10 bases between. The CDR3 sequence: CASSPQGQNSPLHF. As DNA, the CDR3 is TGTGCCAGCTCACCCCAGGGACAAAATTCACCCCTCCACTTT.

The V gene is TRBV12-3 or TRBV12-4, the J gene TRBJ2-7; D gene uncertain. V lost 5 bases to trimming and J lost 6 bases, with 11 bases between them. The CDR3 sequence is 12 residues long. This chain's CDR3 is CASSRAQREQYF. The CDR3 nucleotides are TGTGCCAGCAGTCGCGCGCAACGCGAGCAGTACTTC.

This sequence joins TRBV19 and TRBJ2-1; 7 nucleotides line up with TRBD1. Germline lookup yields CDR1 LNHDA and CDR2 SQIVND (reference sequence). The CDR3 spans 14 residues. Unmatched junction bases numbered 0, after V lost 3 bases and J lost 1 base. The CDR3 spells CASSMGQSYNEQFF. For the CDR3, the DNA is TGTGCCAGTAGTATGGGACAGTCCTACAATGAGCAGTTCTTC.

CDR3 bases: TGTGCCAGCAGCATGACAGGGAGGAACACTGAAGCTTTCTTT. Protein sequence: CASSMTGRNTEAFF. V and J are TRBV9 and TRBJ1-1, with 7 positions matching TRBD1. Germline V gene sequence: CDR1 SGDLS, CDR2 YYNGEE. The V segment lost 4 bases and the J segment 1 base; nucleotides outside the gene matches: 4. This CDR3 has 14 amino acids. Variable domain in full (rest from reference TRBV9 and TRBJ1-1): DSGVTQTPKHLITATGQRVTLRCSPRSGDLSVYWYQQSLDQGLQFLIQYYNGEERAKGNILERFSAQQFPDLHSELNLSSLELGDSALYFCASSMTGRNTEAFFGQGTRLTVV.

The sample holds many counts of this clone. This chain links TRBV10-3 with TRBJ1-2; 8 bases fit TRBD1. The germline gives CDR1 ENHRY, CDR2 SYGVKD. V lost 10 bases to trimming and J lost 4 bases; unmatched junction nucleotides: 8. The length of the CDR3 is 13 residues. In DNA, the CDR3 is TGTGCCAGCGAGACAGGGGAAGGCTATGGCTACACCTTC. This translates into CASETGEGYGYTF.

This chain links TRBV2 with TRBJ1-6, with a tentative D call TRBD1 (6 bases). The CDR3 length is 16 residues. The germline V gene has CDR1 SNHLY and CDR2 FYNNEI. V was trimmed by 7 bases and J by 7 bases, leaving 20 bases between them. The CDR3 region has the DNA TGTGCCAGCACCAGACGGGACACCGCGACAAATTCACCCCTCCACTTT. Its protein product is CASTRRDTATNSPLHF.

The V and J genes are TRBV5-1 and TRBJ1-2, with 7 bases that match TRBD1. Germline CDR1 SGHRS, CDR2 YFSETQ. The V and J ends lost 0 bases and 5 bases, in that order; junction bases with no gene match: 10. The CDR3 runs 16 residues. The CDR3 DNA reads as TGCGCCAGCAGCTTGGAGTACGCAGAGGGGGCATATGGCTACACCTTC. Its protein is CASSLEYAEGAYGYTF.

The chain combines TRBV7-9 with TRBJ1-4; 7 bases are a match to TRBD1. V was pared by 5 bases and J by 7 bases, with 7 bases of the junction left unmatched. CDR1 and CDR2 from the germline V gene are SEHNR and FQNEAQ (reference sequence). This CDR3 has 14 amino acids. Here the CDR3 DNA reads TGTGCCAGCAGCGACGACAGGGTGGGTGAAAAACTGTTTTTT. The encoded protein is CASSDDRVGEKLFF.

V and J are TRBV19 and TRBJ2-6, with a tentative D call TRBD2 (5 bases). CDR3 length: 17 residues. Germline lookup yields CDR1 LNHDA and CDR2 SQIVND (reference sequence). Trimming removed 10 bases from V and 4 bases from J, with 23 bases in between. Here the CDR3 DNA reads TGTGCCACTCGAAAGGAGGACCTGGGCTCCGGGGCCAACGTCCTGACTTTC. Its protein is CATRKEDLGSGANVLTF.

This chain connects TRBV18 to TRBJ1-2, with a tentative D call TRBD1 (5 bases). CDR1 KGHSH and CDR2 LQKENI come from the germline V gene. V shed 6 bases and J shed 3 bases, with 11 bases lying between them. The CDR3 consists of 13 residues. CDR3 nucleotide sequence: TGTGCCAGCTCTCGAGGGACTGACTATGGCTACACCTTC. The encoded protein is CASSRGTDYGYTF.

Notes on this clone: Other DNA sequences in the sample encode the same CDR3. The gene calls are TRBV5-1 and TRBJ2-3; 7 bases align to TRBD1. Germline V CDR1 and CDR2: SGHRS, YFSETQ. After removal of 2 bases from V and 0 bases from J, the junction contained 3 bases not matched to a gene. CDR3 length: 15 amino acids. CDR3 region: CASSLDRASTDTQYF. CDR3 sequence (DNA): TGCGCCAGCAGCTTAGACAGGGCAAGCACAGATACGCAGTATTTT.

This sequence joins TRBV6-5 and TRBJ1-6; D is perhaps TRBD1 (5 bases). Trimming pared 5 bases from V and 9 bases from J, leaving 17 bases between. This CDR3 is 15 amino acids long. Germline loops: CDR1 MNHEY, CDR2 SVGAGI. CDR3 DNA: TGTGCCAGCAGTCCCCGGCGGGGGTATCTTTCACCCCTCCACTTT. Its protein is CASSPRRGYLSPLHF.

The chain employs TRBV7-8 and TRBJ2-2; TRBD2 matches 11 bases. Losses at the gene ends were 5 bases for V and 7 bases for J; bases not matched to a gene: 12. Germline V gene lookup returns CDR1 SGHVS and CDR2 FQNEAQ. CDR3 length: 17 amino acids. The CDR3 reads CASSRRVAGGPDGELFF. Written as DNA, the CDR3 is TGTGCCAGCAGCCGACGGGTAGCGGGGGGGCCAGACGGGGAGCTGTTTTTT.

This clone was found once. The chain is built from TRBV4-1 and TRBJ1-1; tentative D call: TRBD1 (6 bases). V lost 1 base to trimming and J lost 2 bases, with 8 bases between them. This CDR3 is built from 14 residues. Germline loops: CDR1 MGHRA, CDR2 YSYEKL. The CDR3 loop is CASSQGGLNTEAFF. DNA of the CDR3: TGCGCCAGCAGCCAAGGGGGGCTTAACACTGAAGCTTTCTTT.

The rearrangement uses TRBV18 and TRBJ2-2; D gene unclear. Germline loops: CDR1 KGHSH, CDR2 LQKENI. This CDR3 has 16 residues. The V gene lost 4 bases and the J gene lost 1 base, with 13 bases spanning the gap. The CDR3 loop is CASSQSDWMNTGELFF. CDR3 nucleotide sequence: TGTGCCAGCTCACAATCTGACTGGATGAACACCGGGGAGCTGTTTTTT.

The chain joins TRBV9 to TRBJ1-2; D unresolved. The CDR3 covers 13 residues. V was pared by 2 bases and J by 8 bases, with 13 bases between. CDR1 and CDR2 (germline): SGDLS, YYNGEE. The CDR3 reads CASSVRWEGGYTF. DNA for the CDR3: TGTGCCAGCAGCGTCCGATGGGAGGGCGGCTACACCTTC.

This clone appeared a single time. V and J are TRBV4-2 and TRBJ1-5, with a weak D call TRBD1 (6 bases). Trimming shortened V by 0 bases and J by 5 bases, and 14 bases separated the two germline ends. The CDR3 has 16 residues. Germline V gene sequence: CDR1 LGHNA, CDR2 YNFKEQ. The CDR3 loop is CASSQEVAGVYQPQHF. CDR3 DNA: TGTGCCAGCAGCCAAGAAGTGGCAGGGGTATATCAGCCCCAGCATTTT.

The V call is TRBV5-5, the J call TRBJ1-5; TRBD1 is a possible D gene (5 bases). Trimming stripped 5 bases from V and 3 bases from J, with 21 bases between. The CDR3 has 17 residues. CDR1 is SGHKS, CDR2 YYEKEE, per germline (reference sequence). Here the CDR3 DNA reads TGTGCCAGCAGTCCCGGTCGTGGGGGGTCGGACAATCAGCCCCAGCATTTT. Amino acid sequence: CASSPGRGGSDNQPQHF.

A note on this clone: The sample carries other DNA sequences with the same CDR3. For the CDR3, the DNA is TGTGCCATCAGTGAGGGGGACAGGGGTCCCAATCAGCCCCAGCATTTT. This sequence encodes CAISEGDRGPNQPQHF. The rearrangement uses TRBV10-3 and TRBJ1-5; 10 bases agree with TRBD1. This CDR3 is built from 16 residues. Germline V CDR1 and CDR2: ENHRY, SYGVKD. The V and J ends lost 2 bases and 3 bases, in that order; junction bases with no gene match: 4.

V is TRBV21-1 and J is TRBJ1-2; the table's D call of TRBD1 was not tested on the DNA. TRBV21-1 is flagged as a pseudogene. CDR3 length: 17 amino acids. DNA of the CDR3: TGTGCCAGCAGCAAGAAGGGGAGACAGGGGAGAAACTATGGCTACACCTTC. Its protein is CASSKKGRQGRNYGYTF.